The source of this T cell receptor (beta chain) is a study of PD-1 blockade in classical Hodgkin lymphoma. Profiled with immunoSEQ multiplex PCR; TCRdb holds only in-frame clones, not every one. The profile shows roughly 97,000 clones, approximately 80% of them singletons. Per germline, CDR1 SGHVS and CDR2 FNYEAQ. Trimming stripped 0 bases from V and 4 bases from J, with 14 bases between. CDR3 length: 16 residues. All trial patients relapsed after autologous stem cell transplantation. The best responses consisted of complete response, partial response or progressive disease. The specimen was peripheral blood mononuclear cells (PBMCs), collected at baseline. This receptor was obtained from a human donor with classical Hodgkin lymphoma. This chain uses TRBV7-6 with TRBJ2-3; weak D call: TRBD2 (6 bases). CDR3 protein: CASSLADGSGSDTQYF. CDR3 nucleotides: TGTGCCAGCAGCTTAGCAGACGGGAGCGGGTCAGATACGCAGTATTTT.